The entry that follows covers one TCR beta chain sequence. This entry comes from a study of blood T cell repertoires in COVID-19. Overall study: The United States, Italy and Spain supplied acute and convalescent COVID-19 samples. PBMCs, B-cell-depleted T cells, or T cells were the source of the cDNA or gDNA that made up the material.

The authors' processing: Reference gene primer amplification gave nucleated cell count estimates. Repertoires were generated with immunoSEQ multiplex PCR, while TCRdb's copy carries only in-frame clones and drops some. That table furnishes V, J and clone size, whereas the DNA furnished D and trimming. Of approximately 160,000 clones listed, around three quarters are singletons. Germline V lookup: CDR1 LNHDA, CDR2 SQIVND (reference sequence). Trimming at V came to 3 bases and at J to 2 bases, leaving 6 bases not matched to a gene. CDR3 length equals 15 residues. This chain uses TRBV19 with TRBJ2-7; 8 bases are a match to TRBD2. Sequencing was done on a sample of peripheral blood. The TCR comes from a man aged 55-75 years with acute or convalescent COVID-19. This CDR3 reads CASSIDGRETYEQYF. The CDR3 DNA reads as TGTGCCAGTAGTATCGACGGGAGGGAAACCTACGAGCAGTACTTC.